The T cell receptor (beta chain) described here comes from a study of CD8+CD57+ T cells in acquired aplastic anemia. Study background: An average of roughly 2.9 ug of DNA was obtained from sorted CD4+ and CD8+ cells.

Findings of the study overall: Patients had under 30 CD8+ CDR3 sequences in common with controls (the shared set).

All sequencing subjects had displayed CD8+CD57+ cell expansion on flow cytometry. Severe acquired aplastic anemia was present in every patient. Genomic DNA constituted the template upon which TCR beta VDJ and CDR3 profiling was performed. Each CDR3 protein gets one entry after TCRdb re-called the reads with MiXCR. Of 150,000 to 200,000 distinct CDR3 sequences detected, roughly half appear once; the ten largest clones hold 2.5% to 4%. Trimming took off 4 bases at V and 7 bases at J, with 13 bases between the two ends. Germline V gene data show CDR1 as LNHNV and CDR2 as YYDKDF (reference sequence). The CDR3 is 13 residues long. A few counts support this clonotype. The target antigen is unknown.

The chain links TRBV15 to TRBJ1-2; D is unclear. The sequence was collected from a human donor with aplastic anemia. Sequences were obtained from sorted CD4+, CD8+, or CD8+CD57+ T cells (not recorded which) from PBMCs. CDR3 in amino acids: CATSTLGGSGYTF. Written as DNA, the CDR3 is TGTGCCACCAGCACCTTAGGAGGGTCTGGCTACACCTTC.